This note documents a single T cell receptor beta chain sequence. The antigen is not known. The donors, all healthy, were Caucasians living in Russia, aged 6 to 90. Each sample yielded at least 6 million isolated PBMCs. Germline assignment: CDR1 SGHRS and CDR2 YFSETQ. V was cut by 7 bases and J by 3 bases, with 16 bases left in between. CDR3 length: 15 amino acids. This sample was included in a study of blood T cells in healthy people across ages. Findings and limits, study-wide: One million T cells yielded diversity estimates that were considered underestimates. In the absence of known donor CMV status, changes in expanded clonotypes were possibly confounded.

Primed by a sample-barcoded 5' primer and a J-beta primer mix, a second PCR proceeded for about 6 to 12 cycles. TCRdb re-called the 5' RACE reads through MiXCR, storing one row per CDR3 protein. Here the sample spans 600,000 to 650,000 distinct CDR3 sequences, under 70% being singletons. This chain links TRBV5-1 with TRBJ1-4; D remains ambiguous. Specimen: blood. The clonotype originates from a man in his sixties in good health. The CDR3 DNA sequence: TGCGCCAGCGCCCTTGATGTCGGAGCTAATGAAAAACTGTTTTTT. This gives the protein CASALDVGANEKLFF.